The clone carrying this TCR beta chain has a handful of counts. RNA extraction was followed by reverse transcription into cDNA, which acted as the sequencing template. TCRdb's copy holds only in-frame clones and misses some; the assay was immunoSEQ multiplex PCR. Counted here are tens of thousands of clones, 70% to 85% occurring once; the ten biggest clones make up around a sixth. These data originate in a study of CD8+ T cells in alopecia areata. Specified treatment: oral pan-JAK inhibitor, 5-10 mg twice daily. Patients with alopecia areata provided lesional scalp punch biopsies as well as peripheral blood. Both CD4+ and CD8+ T cells were separated by sorting PBMCs. The V gene's germline CDR1 is SGHRS and CDR2 YFSETQ. Trimming cost V 4 bases and J 0 bases; bases outside gene matches: 6. This CDR3 contains 15 residues.

This specimen was CD8+ T cells sorted from blood, taken at approximately week 44, from a patient treated with tofacitinib. V and J are TRBV5-1 and TRBJ2-7, with TRBD1 identical over 8 bases. This sequence originates from a human donor with alopecia areata. In DNA form, the CDR3 reads TGCGCCAGCAGCCTAGGACAGGGCCCCTCCTACGAGCAGTACTTC. As protein: CASSLGQGPSYEQYF.